The source of this TCR beta chain is a study of OX40 agonist ivuxolimab in advanced cancers. The protocol was immunoSEQ multiplex PCR, while the TCRdb copy is restricted to in-frame clones and leaves out a portion. Of 100,000 to 120,000 clones in the sample, approximately 89% are singletons; the top ten hold less than 0.35%. Trimming removed 5 bases from V and 8 bases from J, with 13 bases in between. Germline loops: CDR1 SGDLS, CDR2 YYNGEE. The CDR3 extends over 13 amino acids. The sequenced sample was CD4+ or CD8+ T cells sorted from blood, obtained in a trial of the OX40 agonist ivuxolimab. The clonotype originates from an adult with an advanced solid tumor such as melanoma, head and neck, liver or kidney cancer. This chain joins TRBV9 and TRBJ1-4; D is possibly TRBD1 (5 bases). The CDR3 bases are TGTGCCAGCAGTAAAACCGAGGGGGAAAAACTGTTTTTT. Residues: CASSKTEGEKLFF.